This entry lists 21 T cell receptor beta chains sequenced from one sample in a study of T cells in Graves' hyperthyroidism and ophthalmopathy. Amplified TCR beta CDR3 regions came from RNA transcripts. Using the HTBI primer set, a first-round RT-PCR was run on the TCR CDR3. TCRdb used MiXCR to reprocess the multiplex PCR reads, holding one entry per CDR3 protein. The sample yields about 480,000 distinct CDR3 sequences, 20% to 25% seen once. The sample comprised blood. The receptors were gathered from a woman in her sixties or seventies with Graves' ophthalmopathy.

This clonotype was counted many times. The gene calls are TRBV2 and TRBJ2-3; D remains unclear. CDR1 is SNHLY, CDR2 FYNNEI, per germline. This CDR3 contains 12 residues. V was shortened by 9 bases and J by 0 bases, with 7 bases between the two germline ends. The CDR3 DNA reads as TGTGCCAGAAACCCAAGCACAGATACGCAGTATTTT. Translation gives CARNPSTDTQYF.

The chain links TRBV30 to TRBJ1-2, with a possible D match to TRBD1 (5 bases). With 5 bases removed from V and 1 base from J, the gap between germline ends came to 14 bases. Germline values: CDR1 GTSNPN, CDR2 SVGIG (reference sequence). The CDR3 consists of 14 residues. The CDR3 protein is CAWARDGYNYGYTF. In nucleotides, the CDR3 is TGTGCCTGGGCCCGGGACGGATATAACTATGGCTACACCTTC.

This clonotype appeared many times. The chain recombines TRBV12-3 or TRBV12-4 with TRBJ1-2, with 8 nucleotides matching TRBD1. J gave up 4 bases and V 8 bases, and 12 bases lay outside the gene matches. This CDR3 spans 15 amino acids. The CDR3 region is CASGLGQGGFYGYTF. CDR3 bases: TGTGCCAGCGGGCTAGGACAGGGTGGATTCTATGGCTACACCTTC.

CDR3 DNA sequence: TGTGCCAGCTCGACAGTAGCCAAAAACATTCAGTACTTC. Amino acids: CASSTVAKNIQYF. The V and J genes are TRBV6-1 and TRBJ2-4, with D maybe TRBD1 (5 bases). V was cut by 8 bases and J by 0 bases, with 8 bases left in between. Germline V gives CDR1 MNHNS, CDR2 SASEGT. This CDR3 has 13 residues.

This clonotype was counted between two and nine times. The chain has TRBV12-3 or TRBV12-4 and TRBJ2-7; 10 bases map to TRBD1. With V trimmed by 3 bases and J by 5 bases, 4 bases remained unmatched. The CDR3 contains 14 residues. CDR3 in DNA: TGTGCCAGCAGTTTCGTAGGACAGGGGGACGAGCAGTACTTC. Protein product: CASSFVGQGDEQYF.

This clonotype appeared a few times. The chain uses TRBV9 and TRBJ2-1, with D perhaps matching TRBD2 (5 bases). This CDR3 has 16 residues. CDR1 and CDR2 (germline): SGDLS, YYNGEE. V was pared by 0 bases and J by 0 bases, with 10 bases between. CDR3 in amino acids: CASSVATGSSYNEQFF. DNA for the CDR3: TGTGCCAGCAGCGTAGCGACGGGAAGCTCCTACAATGAGCAGTTCTTC. The whole variable domain, remainder taken from reference TRBV9 and TRBJ2-1, is DSGVTQTPKHLITATGQRVTLRCSPRSGDLSVYWYQQSLDQGLQFLIQYYNGEERAKGNILERFSAQQFPDLHSELNLSSLELGDSALYFCASSVATGSSYNEQFFGPGTRLTVL.

The chain employs TRBV3-1 and TRBJ2-6, with D unclear. Germline loops: CDR1 LGHDT, CDR2 YNNKEL (reference sequence). The CDR3 contains 15 residues. With 1 base removed from V and 4 bases from J, the gap between germline ends came to 8 bases. CDR3 loop: CASSQGLRGANVLTF. CDR3 bases: TGTGCCAGCAGCCAAGGGCTCAGGGGGGCCAACGTCCTGACTTTC.

The V and J genes are TRBV5-1 and TRBJ2-7, with 7 bases aligning to TRBD1. The CDR3 has 14 residues. The V gene's germline CDR1 is SGHRS and CDR2 YFSETQ. V lost 0 bases to trimming and J lost 2 bases; unmatched junction nucleotides: 2. This CDR3 is CASSLEGQAYEQYF. The CDR3 DNA is TGCGCCAGCAGCTTGGAAGGACAGGCCTACGAGCAGTACTTC.

This clonotype was counted between two and nine times. CDR3 sequence: CASSPLDSTGELFF. The CDR3 coding sequence is TGTGCCAGCAGCCCGCTGGACTCGACCGGGGAGCTGTTTTTT. This chain joins TRBV4-2 and TRBJ2-2, with D maybe TRBD2 (5 bases). Germline V gives CDR1 LGHNA, CDR2 YNFKEQ. V was cut by 4 bases and J by 5 bases, with 11 bases left in between. The CDR3 extends over 14 amino acids.

This clonotype was seen a handful of times. This rearrangement joins TRBV5-1 to TRBJ2-2; D uncertain. The CDR3 is 15 residues long. Germline CDR1 reads SGHRS; CDR2 reads YFSETQ. The V and J ends lost 0 bases and 2 bases respectively, with 8 bases between them. The CDR3 is CASSLDQANTGELFF. The CDR3 region has the DNA TGCGCCAGCAGCTTGGACCAGGCCAACACCGGGGAGCTGTTTTTT.

This clonotype was counted between two and nine times. The genes are TRBV29-1 and TRBJ2-2, with a possible D match to TRBD2 (6 bases). Between the trimmed V and J ends, which lost 7 bases and 4 bases, there was a span of 16 bases. The germline CDR1 and CDR2 sequences are SQVTM and ANQGSEA. The CDR3 length is 14 residues. CDR3 bases: TGCAGCGGCGGTCCTAGCGCGAGCACCGGGGAGCTGTTTTTT. It specifies CSGGPSASTGELFF.

The gene calls are TRBV15 and TRBJ2-5; D remains ambiguous. The germline V and J ends were trimmed by 3 bases and 5 bases, with 10 bases remaining between them. Germline CDR1 is LNHNV and CDR2 is YYDKDF (reference sequence). The CDR3 is made up of 13 amino acids. CDR3 amino acids: CATSSSEWETQYF. The CDR3 DNA reads TGTGCCACCAGCAGCTCCGAGTGGGAGACCCAGTACTTC.

The chain carries TRBV28 and TRBJ2-7; D uncertain. Trimming removed 8 bases from V and 0 bases from J, with 17 bases in between. Germline V gives CDR1 MDHEN, CDR2 SYDVKM. CDR3 size: 15 residues. The CDR3 loop reads CASRRERQSSYEQYF. The CDR3 DNA is TGTGCCAGCCGGCGTGAGCGCCAGAGCTCCTACGAGCAGTACTTC.

The chain recombines TRBV12-5 with TRBJ1-1; D is possibly TRBD1 (5 bases). V lost 1 base, J lost 0 bases, and 6 bases lay in between. This CDR3 comprises 14 residues. Per germline, CDR1 LGHNT and CDR2 FRNRAP. In DNA, the CDR3 is TGTGCTAGTGGTTTGGGACAGATGAACACTGAAGCTTTCTTT. It codes for CASGLGQMNTEAFF. The full variable domain, completed using reference TRBV12-5 and TRBJ1-1, is DARVTQTPRHKVTEMGQEVTMRCQPILGHNTVFWYRQTMMQGLELLAYFRNRAPLDDSGMPKDRFSAEMPDATLATLKIQPSEPRDSAVYFCASGLGQMNTEAFFGQGTRLTVV.

V gene TRBV5-4 combines with J gene TRBJ1-2; D is possibly TRBD1 (5 bases). Trimming cost V 0 bases and J 8 bases, with 17 bases left between them. In germline, CDR1 is SGHNT, CDR2 YYREEE (reference sequence). This CDR3 spans 15 amino acids. The DNA for the CDR3 is TGTGCCAGCAGCTTGGCGGGCAGGGTGACGCGCGGCTACACCTTC. It specifies CASSLAGRVTRGYTF. Together with reference TRBV5-4 and TRBJ1-2, the CDR3 gives the full variable domain: ETGVTQSPTHLIKTRGQQVTLRCSSQSGHNTVSWYQQALGQGPQFIFQYYREEENGRGNFPPRFSGLQFPNYSSELNVNALELDDSALYLCASSLAGRVTRGYTFGSGTRLTVV.

In its sample, this clonotype was seen a few times. This rearrangement joins TRBV14 to TRBJ2-5; TRBD2 might be the D (6 bases). CDR1 SGHDN and CDR2 FVKESK come from the germline V gene. The V and J ends lost 3 bases and 5 bases respectively, with 16 bases between them. The CDR3 covers 15 residues. The CDR3: CASSHFITGEETQYF. CDR3 nucleotide sequence: TGTGCCAGCAGCCATTTTATAACGGGAGAGGAGACCCAGTACTTC.

This clonotype has a count of ten or more. The V call is TRBV7-9, the J call TRBJ2-5; the match to TRBD2 covers 8 bases. V shed 5 bases and J 4 bases; nucleotides not matched to a gene: 6. CDR3 length: 14 residues. CDR1 SEHNR and CDR2 FQNEAQ come from the germline V gene (reference sequence). CDR3 in DNA: TGTGCCAGCAGCCCCGGGAGGGCAGGAGAGACCCAGTACTTC. Translated, it gives CASSPGRAGETQYF. The entire variable domain, with the rest obtained from reference TRBV7-9 and TRBJ2-5, is as follows: DTGVSQNPRHKITKRGQNVTFRCDPISEHNRLYWYRQTLGQGPEFLTYFQNEAQLEKSRLLSDRFSAERPKGSFSTLEIQRTEQGDSAMYLCASSPGRAGETQYFGPGTRLLVL.

In this sample, this clonotype turned up many times. The rearrangement uses TRBV2 and TRBJ2-6; 9 bases are a match to TRBD1. This CDR3 is 16 amino acids long. The trim removed 7 bases at V and 2 bases at J, leaving 6 bases unmatched. CDR1 is SNHLY, CDR2 FYNNEI, per germline. The CDR3 DNA sequence: TGTGCCAGCAATCGGGACAGGGAGGCTGGGGCCAACGTCCTGACTTTC. Its protein is CASNRDREAGANVLTF.

This clonotype was picked up many times. This chain joins TRBV12-3 or TRBV12-4 and TRBJ2-3; TRBD1 matches at 7 bases. V lost 7 bases and J lost 2; bases outside the gene matches: 9. This CDR3 is 15 amino acids long. The CDR3 DNA follows: TGTGCCAGCATTCCGGACAGGACCTACACAGATACGCAGTATTTT. Its translation is CASIPDRTYTDTQYF.

The chain is built from TRBV18 and TRBJ2-4; D is undetermined. The germline CDR1 and CDR2 sequences are KGHSH and LQKENI. The CDR3 has 15 residues. The ends were cut back, 3 bases at V and 8 bases at J, with 17 bases in the middle. The CDR3 spells CASSPPSSPRDIQYF. The CDR3 bases are TGTGCCAGCTCACCGCCGAGCAGCCCTAGGGACATTCAGTACTTC.

The V call is TRBV7-8, the J call TRBJ2-3; 7 positions agree with TRBD1. The CDR3 runs to 14 residues. V lost 6 bases and J lost 2; bases outside the gene matches: 5. The germline V gene has CDR1 SGHVS and CDR2 FQNEAQ. This CDR3 reads CASRMTGFTDTQYF. The CDR3 coding sequence is TGTGCCAGCAGGATGACAGGGTTCACAGATACGCAGTATTTT.